This TCR beta chain was identified during a study of cytomegalovirus exposure and HLA in healthy donors. This CDR3 has 17 residues. V dropped 4 bases and J dropped 0 bases, with 19 bases sitting between them. Germline CDR1 and CDR2: SGHRS and YFSETQ. The primer mix had 60 Vbeta and 13 Jbeta primers. As originally analysed: Later work found 65 million to 100 million unique TCR beta chains, with about 10 million shared. Profiling relied on immunoSEQ multiplex PCR, and the TCRdb table lists in-frame clones only, not all of them. V, J and clone size derive from that table, while D and trimming were established from the DNA sequence. This sample has 90,000 to 100,000 clones, with around 80% found just once.

This TCR was recovered from a woman between 55 and 75 years old in good health and CMV-seronegative. Material: PBMCs. The J gene is TRBJ1-1, the V gene TRBV5-1, with TRBD1 as a possible D gene (6 bases). CDR3 nucleotide sequence: TGCGCCAGCAGCCTAGGCCAGGGGTTTAAGATGAACACTGAAGCTTTCTTT. Its protein product is CASSLGQGFKMNTEAFF.